A selection of T cell receptor beta chains follows, all from one sample in a study of CD8+CD57+ T cells in acquired aplastic anemia. MiXCR, applied by TCRdb to the reads, yields one record per CDR3 protein. This sample has 55,000 to 60,000 distinct CDR3 sequences, with around 50% found just once. The specimen sequenced was sorted CD4+, CD8+, or CD8+CD57+ T cells (not recorded which) from PBMCs. The receptor set was obtained from a human donor with aplastic anemia. Both conserved end residues are trimmed from each CDR3.

v_call	j_call	cdr3_aa
TRBV10-2	TRBJ2-7	ASSQIDFIGPGYEQY
TRBV29-1	TRBJ1-1	SVSGTEAF
TRBV24-1	TRBJ2-3	ATSLHGSSTDTQY
TRBV7-8	TRBJ1-6	ASSPKDRALYSPLH
TRBV10-3	TRBJ1-5	AISESIGEPQH
TRBV29-1	TRBJ1-1	SVEASPMRHTEAF
TRBV7-2	TRBJ1-1	ASSPRGTEAF
TRBV15	TRBJ2-3	ATSRPPATGDTQY
TRBV2	TRBJ1-6	ASSLQSSPLH
TRBV15	TRBJ1-2	ATRPAGDPYGYT
TRBV10-2	TRBJ1-1	ASSEGGIGTEAF
TRBV5-1	TRBJ2-7	ASSPDTGTYEQY
TRBV29-1	TRBJ2-7	SGGYSSYEQY
TRBV25-1	TRBJ2-1	ASSEYNEQF
TRBV13	TRBJ2-7	ASSLGTPGDEQFFGPGGEQY
TRBV6-4	TRBJ1-5	ASSDSGTAFYSNQPQH
TRBV2	TRBJ2-6	ASRRTFGANVLT
TRBV3-1	TRBJ1-6	ASSQGGAVPLH
TRBV6-5	TRBJ1-1	ASSYHGDLNTEAF
TRBV15	TRBJ2-7	ATSRDQTGEQY
TRBV5-5	TRBJ1-2	ASSLEVSSSNYGYT
TRBV7-2	TRBJ2-1	ASSQGAALN
TRBV2	TRBJ2-2	ASSDQGGELF
TRBV7-9	TRBJ1-5	ASSGRSNQPQH
TRBV2	TRBJ1-2	ASRGPDQNYGYT
TRBV15	TRBJ2-7	ATSRVYPRLGDEQY
TRBV7-2	TRBJ2-7	ASSLVTKNYEQY
TRBV6-1	TRBJ1-5	ASRVTGDSANQPQH
TRBV7-6	TRBJ2-1	ASSLDPPGTDSYNEQF
TRBV7-2	TRBJ2-1	ASSLARDNEQF
TRBV21-1	TRBJ2-3	ASSNPETPGLAGGSTDTQY
TRBV20-1	TRBJ2-1	SANPLAESYNEQF
TRBV19	TRBJ1-6	ASKRDRYNSPLH
TRBV5-5	TRBJ2-3	ASSRDLWATQY
TRBV2	TRBJ1-2	ASDGRRGLYGYT
TRBV12-3/TRBV12-4	TRBJ1-5	ASSLATGDSANQPQH
TRBV19	TRBJ2-2	ASSIVILTGELF
TRBV15	TRBJ1-6	ATSQGEALTGTPLH
TRBV11-2	TRBJ1-6	ASSLKSSDLGSPLH
TRBV10-1	TRBJ2-5	ANRDKFQTSGRVTEQY
TRBV5-1	TRBJ2-5	ASSPGAGGRETQY
TRBV9	TRBJ1-1	ASGEGSGAEAF
TRBV4-1	TRBJ2-7	ASSQIIDSFYEQY
TRBV20-1	TRBJ1-2	SAGQLLYGYT
TRBV25-1	TRBJ1-5	ASSEPGGGNQPQH
TRBV7-9	TRBJ2-5	ASSSSGGRETQY
TRBV20-1	TRBJ2-5	SANPLAGGRETQY
TRBV20-1	TRBJ2-3	SARDPGAGPQY